The rows below give T cell receptor beta chains drawn from one sample of a study of T-cell reconstitution after alpha-beta-depleted transplantation in children. TCRdb itself ran the PCR reads through MiXCR, one entry per CDR3 protein. The sample has approximately 640,000 distinct CDR3 sequences; approximately 17% are singletons. Material: PBMCs from the stem cell graft donor, obtained from the stem cell graft. The receptors derive from a human donor who donated a stem cell graft to a child with acute myeloid leukemia. Each CDR3 is given with its conserved first and last residue. D genes are given only for firm matches. A clone size is listed for some rows: how often the clone was seen (once, few, many), or a class if it is expanded.

j_gene,abundance,v_gene,d_gene,CDR3aa,CDR3nt
TRBJ2-1,many,TRBV10-3,TRBD1,CAISRTGDVLGEQFF,TGTGCCATCAGTCGGACAGGGGACGTTTTGGGTGAGCAGTTCTTC
TRBJ2-5,few,TRBV15,NA,CATSRSTETQYF,TGTGCCACCAGCAGATCCACAGAGACCCAGTACTTC
TRBJ2-3,few,TRBV7-9,NA,CASSLEVATDTQYF,TGTGCCAGCAGCTTAGAGGTCGCCACAGATACGCAGTATTTT
TRBJ1-1,many,TRBV20-1,NA,CSALRPGADTEAFF,TGCAGTGCTCTCCGTCCGGGAGCGGACACTGAAGCTTTCTTT
TRBJ1-4,NA,TRBV28,NA,CASRVFSNEKLFF,TGTGCCAGCAGGGTTTTCTCTAATGAAAAACTGTTTTTT
TRBJ2-7,NA,TRBV7-7,NA,CASSLTVSSYEQYF,TGTGCCAGCAGCTTAACGGTTAGCTCCTACGAGCAGTACTTC
TRBJ1-2,NA,TRBV10-3,NA,CAISDLGTLYGYTF,TGTGCCATCAGTGACCTTGGGACGCTCTATGGCTACACCTTC
TRBJ2-7,few,TRBV9,TRBD1,CASSVSRDRGGSYEQYF,TGTGCCAGCAGCGTTTCCCGGGACAGGGGAGGTTCCTACGAGCAGTACTTC
TRBJ1-2,many,TRBV6-5,NA,CASSTRLGGSEGYTF,TGTGCCAGCAGTACACGACTGGGAGGATCGGAAGGCTACACCTTC
TRBJ1-1,NA,TRBV7-2,NA,CASSLGRAMSTEAFF,TGTGCCAGCAGCTTAGGGAGGGCTATGAGCACTGAAGCTTTCTTT
TRBJ2-1,few,TRBV24-1,NA,CATSDSRGQLHNEQFF,TGTGCCACCAGTGATTCACGGGGGCAGCTACACAATGAGCAGTTCTTC
TRBJ2-1,NA,TRBV24-1,TRBD1,CATRDSYNEQFF,TGTGCCACCCGGGACAGCTACAATGAGCAGTTCTTC
TRBJ2-1,few,TRBV9,NA,CASSVVGTAGEQFF,TGTGCCAGCAGCGTAGTGGGAACGGCCGGGGAGCAGTTCTTC
TRBJ2-2,NA,TRBV12-3/TRBV12-4,TRBD2,CASSLGVAGPTGELFF,TGTGCCAGCAGTCTCGGGGTAGCGGGCCCCACCGGGGAGCTGTTTTTT
TRBJ2-7,many,TRBV5-1,TRBD2,CASSPSTSGVYEQYF,TGCGCCAGCAGCCCGTCGACTAGCGGGGTCTACGAGCAGTACTTC
TRBJ2-7,few,TRBV12-5,TRBD1,CASGSGGDRAYYEQYF,TGTGCTAGTGGGAGTGGGGGGGACAGGGCCTACTACGAGCAGTACTTC
TRBJ2-3,NA,TRBV5-6,NA,CASSRTAYTQYF,TGTGCCAGCAGCCGGACAGCATATACGCAGTATTTT
TRBJ2-5,NA,TRBV5-1,NA,CASSGRDTEQETQYF,TGCGCCAGCAGCGGCCGGGACACAGAACAAGAGACCCAGTACTTC
TRBJ1-3,many,TRBV10-3,NA,CAISVDSGNTIYF,TGTGCCATCAGCGTGGATTCGGGAAACACCATATATTTT
TRBJ1-4,few,TRBV7-2,TRBD1,CASSLDRGGNEKLFF,TGTGCCAGCAGCTTAGACAGGGGTGGTAATGAAAAACTGTTTTTT
TRBJ2-7,few,TRBV11-2,NA,CASSFRDPSSYEQYF,TGTGCCAGCAGCTTCCGGGACCCTAGCTCCTACGAGCAGTACTTC
TRBJ2-5,few,TRBV4-3,TRBD1,CASSPRTGMLETQYF,TGCGCCAGCAGCCCACGGACAGGGATGTTGGAGACCCAGTACTTC
TRBJ2-1,many,TRBV5-5,NA,CASADYNEQFF,TGTGCCAGCGCAGACTACAATGAGCAGTTCTTC
TRBJ1-1,few,TRBV7-2,NA,CASSLVSRTTEAFF,TGTGCCAGCAGCTTAGTCTCCCGGACCACTGAAGCTTTCTTT
TRBJ2-7,many,TRBV20-1,NA,CSAAGLGRISEQYF,TGCAGTGCTGCAGGGTTAGGACGAATAAGCGAGCAGTACTTC